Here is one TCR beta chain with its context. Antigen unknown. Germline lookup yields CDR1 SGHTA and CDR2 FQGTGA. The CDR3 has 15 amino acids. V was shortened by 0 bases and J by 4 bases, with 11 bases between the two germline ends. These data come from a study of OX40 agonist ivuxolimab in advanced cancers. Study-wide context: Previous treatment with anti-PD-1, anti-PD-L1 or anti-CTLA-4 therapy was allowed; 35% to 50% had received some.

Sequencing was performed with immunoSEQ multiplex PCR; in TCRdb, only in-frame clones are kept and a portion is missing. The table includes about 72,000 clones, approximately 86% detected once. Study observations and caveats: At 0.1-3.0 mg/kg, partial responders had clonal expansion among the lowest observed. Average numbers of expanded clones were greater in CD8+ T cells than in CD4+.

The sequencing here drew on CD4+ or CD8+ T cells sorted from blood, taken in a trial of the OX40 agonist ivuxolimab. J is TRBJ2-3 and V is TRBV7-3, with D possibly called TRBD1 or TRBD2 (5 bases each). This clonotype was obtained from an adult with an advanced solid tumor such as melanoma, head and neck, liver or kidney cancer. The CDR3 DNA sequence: TGTGCCAGCAGCTTAACGGGAGAGGGGCCAGATACGCAGTATTTT. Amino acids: CASSLTGEGPDTQYF.